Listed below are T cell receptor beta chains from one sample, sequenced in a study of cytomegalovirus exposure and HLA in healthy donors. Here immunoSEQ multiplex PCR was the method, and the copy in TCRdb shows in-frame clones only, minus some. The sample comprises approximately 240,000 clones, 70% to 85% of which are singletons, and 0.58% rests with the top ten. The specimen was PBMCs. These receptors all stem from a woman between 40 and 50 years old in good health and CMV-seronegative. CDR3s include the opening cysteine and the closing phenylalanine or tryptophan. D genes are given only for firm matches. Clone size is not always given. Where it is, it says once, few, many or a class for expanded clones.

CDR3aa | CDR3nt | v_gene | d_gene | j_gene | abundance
CASSYSTTGFYEQYF | TGTGCCAGCAGTTACTCGACGACAGGATTCTACGAGCAGTACTTC | TRBV6-5 | . | TRBJ2-7 | .
CASSSWQEQYF | TGTGCCAGCAGTAGTTGGCAAGAGCAGTACTTC | TRBV2 | . | TRBJ2-7 | .
CASGENRVLYGYTF | TGTGCCAGCGGAGAGAACAGGGTTCTCTATGGCTACACCTTC | TRBV28 | . | TRBJ1-2 | .
CASSFRSTGTGYTF | TGTGCCAGCAGTTTCCGTTCTACAGGGACCGGCTACACCTTC | TRBV28 | . | TRBJ1-2 | .
CASSVLAGGPYNEQFF | TGTGCCAGCAGTGTTTTAGCGGGGGGCCCCTACAATGAGCAGTTCTTC | TRBV2 | TRBD2 | TRBJ2-1 | .
CASSPVKRNTDTQYF | TGTGCCAGCTCACCCGTGAAGCGGAACACAGATACGCAGTATTTT | TRBV18 | . | TRBJ2-3 | few
CASSERVRGSNQPQHF | TGTGCCAGCAGTGAACGGGTTAGGGGGAGCAATCAGCCCCAGCATTTT | TRBV6-1 | . | TRBJ1-5 | .
CAILHTGTGKGVTGELFF | TGTGCCATCCTCCATACCGGGACAGGGAAGGGGGTCACCGGGGAGCTGTTTTTT | TRBV10-3 | TRBD1 | TRBJ2-2 | .
CASSLIASEYNEQFF | TGTGCCAGCAGCTTAATTGCTAGCGAGTACAATGAGCAGTTCTTC | TRBV7-3 | . | TRBJ2-1 | .
CASSFSRQGRSGNTIYF | TGTGCCAGCAGCTTTAGCCGACAGGGCCGCTCTGGAAACACCATATATTTT | TRBV7-3 | TRBD1 | TRBJ1-3 | .
CAWATGDEQYF | TGTGCCTGGGCCACAGGGGACGAGCAGTACTTC | TRBV30 | TRBD1 | TRBJ2-7 | .
CASTPRRLGGGQETQYF | TGTGCCAGCACACCTCGCCGGCTTGGGGGGGGCCAAGAGACCCAGTACTTC | TRBV7-9 | TRBD2 | TRBJ2-5 | .
CASSLVASGGYQETQYF | TGTGCCAGCAGCTTAGTGGCTAGCGGGGGCTACCAAGAGACCCAGTACTTC | TRBV7-6 | TRBD2 | TRBJ2-5 | few
CASSFEGRAYEQYF | TGTGCCAGCAGTTTTGAGGGAAGGGCCTACGAGCAGTACTTC | TRBV27 | . | TRBJ2-7 | .
CASSVGGNEKLFF | TGTGCCAGCAGCGTGGGGGGTAATGAAAAACTGTTTTTT | TRBV7-9 | . | TRBJ1-4 | .
CASSLVVSGTDTQYF | TGTGCCAGCAGCTTAGTGGTAAGCGGCACAGATACGCAGTATTTT | TRBV7-6 | . | TRBJ2-3 | once
CASSYSETGRTAPLHF | TGTGCCAGCAGTTACTCGGAGACAGGGAGGACGGCACCCCTCCACTTT | TRBV6-6 | TRBD1 | TRBJ1-6 | .
CASSSGQGTDTQYF | TGTGCCAGCAGCTCGGGACAGGGCACAGATACGCAGTATTTT | TRBV5-4 | TRBD1 | TRBJ2-3 | .
CASSAAQGPYEQYF | TGCGCCAGCAGCGCCGCCCAGGGCCCCTACGAGCAGTACTTC | TRBV5-1 | . | TRBJ2-7 | .
CASTSRAVGGEKLFF | TGTGCCAGCACCTCCCGAGCTGTGGGGGGTGAAAAACTGTTTTTT | TRBV28 | . | TRBJ1-4 | .
CASSEYPYRQGKESPLHF | TGCGCCAGCAGTGAGTACCCCTATCGACAGGGGAAGGAATCACCCCTCCACTTT | TRBV10-2 | TRBD1 | TRBJ1-6 | .
CASSQEGIGTGIRYTF | TGTGCCAGCAGCCAAGAAGGAATCGGGACAGGGATTCGCTACACCTTC | TRBV4-2 | TRBD1 | TRBJ1-2 | .
CASLGFTEAFF | TGTGCCAGCCTCGGGTTCACTGAAGCTTTCTTT | TRBV6-1 | . | TRBJ1-1 | .
CASSEVQGNYGYTF | TGTGCCAGCAGTGAAGTACAGGGGAACTATGGCTACACCTTC | TRBV2 | TRBD1 | TRBJ1-2 | .
CSASNTEAFF | TGCAGTGCTTCTAACACTGAAGCTTTCTTT | TRBV20-1 | . | TRBJ1-1 | .
CASSLPSDEKLFF | TGTGCCAGCAGCCTACCGAGCGATGAAAAACTGTTTTTT | TRBV7-2 | . | TRBJ1-4 | .
CASSTRTSGTLEQFF | TGTGCCAGCAGTACCCGGACTAGCGGAACTCTTGAGCAGTTCTTC | TRBV28 | TRBD2 | TRBJ2-1 | .
CASSLTLQGVAGGYTF | TGTGCCAGCAGTCTTACCTTACAGGGGGTGGCCGGTGGCTACACCTTC | TRBV9 | TRBD1 | TRBJ1-2 | .
CASSIDGGVYQETQYF | TGTGCCAGTAGTATAGATGGCGGGGTGTACCAAGAGACCCAGTACTTC | TRBV19 | . | TRBJ2-5 | .
CASSLSGQGPNTGELFF | TGTGCTAGCAGCTTATCAGGACAGGGCCCCAACACCGGGGAGCTGTTTTTT | TRBV7-7 | TRBD1 | TRBJ2-2 | .
CASSFKGQGVADTQYF | TGTGCCAGCAGCTTCAAGGGACAGGGGGTCGCAGATACGCAGTATTTT | TRBV5-4 | TRBD1 | TRBJ2-3 | .
CASSQDGIGQSPNTEAFF | TGCGCCAGCAGCCAAGACGGCATTGGGCAGTCTCCCAACACTGAAGCTTTCTTT | TRBV4-3 | . | TRBJ1-1 | once
CASSLGTRKETQYF | TGTGCCAGCAGCTTAGGGACTAGAAAAGAGACCCAGTACTTC | TRBV7-2 | TRBD2 | TRBJ2-5 | .
CASSPPAGVTEAFF | TGTGCCAGCTCACCACCGGCCGGGGTCACTGAAGCTTTCTTT | TRBV18 | . | TRBJ1-1 | .